These T cell receptor beta chains were read from a single sample in a study of blood T cell repertoires in COVID-19. Repertoires were generated with immunoSEQ multiplex PCR, while TCRdb's copy carries only in-frame clones and drops some. The repertoire includes some 150,000 clones, approximately 90% of them detected once, and roughly 4.5% sits in the top ten. Specimen: peripheral blood. All receptors derive from a woman aged 55-69 years with active or convalescent COVID-19. CDR3s include the opening cysteine and the closing phenylalanine or tryptophan. Fields, in order: CDR3 DNA, CDR3 protein, clone size, V gene, J gene, D gene. The D gene is left open where the match is weak. Some rows have no size entry. The others give once, few or many, or a class for an expanded clone.

TGTGCCAGCAGCTCGGTCCGGGACAGACTCTATGGCTACACCTTC,CASSSVRDRLYGYTF,.,TRBV11-2,TRBJ1-2,TRBD1
TGTGCCAGCAGTGAACGGGTGCGCTATGGCTACACCTTC,CASSERVRYGYTF,once,TRBV6-1,TRBJ1-2,.
TGTGCCAGCAGCCGGACAGGTTCCTACAATGAGCAGTTCTTC,CASSRTGSYNEQFF,.,TRBV6-2/TRBV6-3,TRBJ2-1,TRBD1
TGTGCCAGCAGCCTCGGACAGGGAAGAGCCTACGAGCAGTACTTC,CASSLGQGRAYEQYF,.,TRBV14,TRBJ2-7,TRBD1
TGTGCCAGCAGCCAGCGGAACACCTGGGCGGGGGGGCACGAGCAGTTCTTC,CASSQRNTWAGGHEQFF,.,TRBV3-1/TRBV3-2,TRBJ2-1,TRBD2
TGTGCCACCAGTGACCAGACTAGCGGGGGTTTGACAGATACGCAGTATTTT,CATSDQTSGGLTDTQYF,.,TRBV24-1,TRBJ2-3,TRBD2
TGTGCCAGCAGCCCTACGGGACAGGGCGGGGAGCAGTACTTC,CASSPTGQGGEQYF,few,TRBV9,TRBJ2-7,TRBD1
TGTGCCAGCAGCGCGGGACAGAGAGACATAAGCTCCTATAATTCACCCCTCCACTTT,CASSAGQRDISSYNSPLHF,once,TRBV11-2,TRBJ1-6,TRBD1
TGCGCCAGCAGCTCGTACTACGAGCAGTACTTC,CASSSYYEQYF,.,TRBV5-1,TRBJ2-7,.
TGTGCCAGCAGCACCTTACAGGGGGCCGATGAAAAACTGTTTTTT,CASSTLQGADEKLFF,once,TRBV5-6,TRBJ1-4,TRBD1
TGTGCCAGCAGCGACCGCCGGGGGGCTTCCAATGAGCAGTTCTTC,CASSDRRGASNEQFF,once,TRBV6-5,TRBJ2-1,.
TGTGCCAGCAGCCCACGACAGGGGACCAACACTGAAGCTTTCTTT,CASSPRQGTNTEAFF,.,TRBV5-5,TRBJ1-1,TRBD1
TGTGCCAGCAGCTTCTGGCAGGGGAATTCACCCCTCCACTTT,CASSFWQGNSPLHF,.,TRBV5-4,TRBJ1-6,.
TGTGCTAGTGACCAACAGGTAAACACTGAAGCTTTCTTT,CASDQQVNTEAFF,.,TRBV12-5,TRBJ1-1,.
TGTGCCAGTAGTCCTGACAGGGGGCGGAACACCGGGGAGCTGTTTTTT,CASSPDRGRNTGELFF,.,TRBV19,TRBJ2-2,TRBD1
TGTGCCAGCAGCTCCTGGGGACAGGGTCCAGATACGCAGTATTTT,CASSSWGQGPDTQYF,.,TRBV7-2,TRBJ2-3,TRBD1
TGTGCCAGCAGCGTAGGGACCGGGACAGCTAAATCCTACGAGCAGTACTTC,CASSVGTGTAKSYEQYF,.,TRBV9,TRBJ2-7,TRBD1
TGTGCCAGCAGCTTGTCAGGATCCTACAATGAGCAGTTCTTC,CASSLSGSYNEQFF,once,TRBV11-2,TRBJ2-1,.
TGTGCCAGCAGTTACTCTTCGGGACAAGACTATGGCTACACCTTC,CASSYSSGQDYGYTF,.,TRBV6-2/TRBV6-3,TRBJ1-2,.
TGTGCCACTTCGGTCGATTACTACGAGCAGTACTTC,CATSVDYYEQYF,.,TRBV10-3,TRBJ2-7,.
TGCGCCAGCAGCCACGGTTACATGGGGGCGCGGGGCAATCAGCCCCAGCATTTT,CASSHGYMGARGNQPQHF,.,TRBV4-1,TRBJ1-5,.
TGCGCCAGCAGGCCGGGACAGGGGGCGGCTGGGGCCAACGTCCTGACTTTC,CASRPGQGAAGANVLTF,.,TRBV5-1,TRBJ2-6,TRBD1
TGTGCCAGCTCACCACCTGGACAGGAACCCTACGAGCAGTACTTC,CASSPPGQEPYEQYF,.,TRBV18,TRBJ2-7,TRBD1
TGCGCCAGCAGTGAGTCGGGGCAGAACAATGAGCAGTTCTTC,CASSESGQNNEQFF,.,TRBV10-1,TRBJ2-1,.
TGTGCCATCAGCGAGGTTCGGTCGGAGGCTAGCACAGATACGCAGTATTTT,CAISEVRSEASTDTQYF,.,TRBV10-3,TRBJ2-3,.
TGTGCCAGCAGCTTATGGGGGGGCGTCAACTATGGCTACACCTTC,CASSLWGGVNYGYTF,.,TRBV5-4,TRBJ1-2,.
TGTGCCAGCAGTGGGCCCTCACTAGCGAGGAGCTCCTACAATGAGCAGTTCTTC,CASSGPSLARSSYNEQFF,.,TRBV2,TRBJ2-1,TRBD2
TGTGCCAGCAGCTTAGATCTGGGGAGGCAAGAGACCCAGTACTTC,CASSLDLGRQETQYF,.,TRBV7-2,TRBJ2-5,.
TGCGCCAGCAGCGAACTTGCGGGGGGCTCTGAAGCTTTCTTT,CASSELAGGSEAFF,.,TRBV5-1,TRBJ1-1,.
TGTGCCAGCAGCTTAGGCCCTAGCGGGGGCACAGAGACCCAGTACTTC,CASSLGPSGGTETQYF,.,TRBV7-2,TRBJ2-5,TRBD2
TGTGCCAGCAGCTTCACAGGGGGCGGGGACTATGGCTACACCTTC,CASSFTGGGDYGYTF,.,TRBV7-2,TRBJ1-2,TRBD1
TGTGCCAGCAGTGAAGATTCAGGGGTGGTATCACCCCTCCACTTT,CASSEDSGVVSPLHF,.,TRBV2,TRBJ1-6,.
TGTGCCAGCAGTGAGAGACAGGGAGGAAATTCACCCCTCCACTTT,CASSERQGGNSPLHF,.,TRBV2,TRBJ1-6,TRBD1
TGTGCCAGTAGTCCAGGGACTAACTATGGCTACACCTTC,CASSPGTNYGYTF,.,TRBV19,TRBJ1-2,.
TGTGCCAGTAGTATAGGCACGCCGGGACAGGGGCGCACTGAAGCTTTCTTT,CASSIGTPGQGRTEAFF,.,TRBV19,TRBJ1-1,TRBD1
TGTGCCAGCAGTCAACAGGGGGACTATGGCTACACCTTC,CASSQQGDYGYTF,.,TRBV6-5,TRBJ1-2,TRBD1
TGTGCCAGCAAGAACCGGGACAGGGACAGTCAGCCCCAGCATTTT,CASKNRDRDSQPQHF,few,TRBV21-1,TRBJ1-5,.
TGTGCCAGCGGAACCGGGATCCTTAATGAAAAACTGTTTTTT,CASGTGILNEKLFF,once,TRBV7-2,TRBJ1-4,.
TGTGCCAGCAGCTTTGGGCAGGCGTACGAGGGGGAGCTGTTTTTT,CASSFGQAYEGELFF,.,TRBV11-1,TRBJ2-2,.
TGCGCCAGCAGCCTAGCAACAGGGGCGAACACTGAAGCTTTCTTT,CASSLATGANTEAFF,.,TRBV4-3,TRBJ1-1,TRBD1
TGTGCCAGCAGCTTACAGAGCGGGGCTAACTACAATGAGCAGTTCTTC,CASSLQSGANYNEQFF,.,TRBV7-2,TRBJ2-1,TRBD2
TGTGCCAGCAGTGATTGGCTTAGCGGATTATACGAGCAGTACTTC,CASSDWLSGLYEQYF,.,TRBV6-1,TRBJ2-7,.
TGCGCAAGCGGAGGCAGTGCTCAAGAGACCCAGTACTTC,CASGGSAQETQYF,.,TRBV5-1,TRBJ2-5,.
TGCGCCAGCCAACCCCCCGGAGAGACCCAGTACTTC,CASQPPGETQYF,.,TRBV5-1,TRBJ2-5,.